The clone carrying this T cell receptor (beta chain) was detected only a few times. What it binds is unknown. Via MiXCR, TCRdb re-called the RT-PCR reads, giving one row per CDR3 protein. The data hold about 520,000 distinct CDR3 sequences, with 6% to 9% observed a single time. This record comes from a study of response to subunit inactivated influenza vaccine. CDR3 length: 14 amino acids. V lost 4 bases to trimming and J lost 0 bases, with 9 bases between them. Points from the study as a whole: The authors offered the suggestion that each seasonal influenza vaccination recruits few new T cells.

The gene calls are TRBV12-3 or TRBV12-4 and TRBJ2-5, with D perhaps TRBD1 (6 bases). Specimen: PBMCs from blood, collected about 24 months after vaccination. The TCR sequence derives from a man in his fifties or sixties who received an inactivated influenza vaccine. The CDR3 reads CASSSDRNQETQYF. As DNA, the CDR3 is TGTGCCAGCAGTTCCGACAGGAACCAAGAGACCCAGTACTTC.